This entry concerns a single T cell receptor (beta chain). The sample is drawn from a study of cytomegalovirus exposure and HLA in healthy donors. Clones were sequenced by immunoSEQ multiplex PCR, and TCRdb holds only the in-frame ones, with some missing. Here the sample spans 120,000 to 150,000 clones, roughly nine tenths being singletons. V lost 8 bases and J lost 4, with 19 bases in between. CDR1 ENHRY and CDR2 SYGVKD come from the germline V gene. This CDR3 is 15 amino acids long. The donors were members of the approximately 110-subject validation cohort (separate from the roughly 700-subject first cohort).

This sequence was found in a young man in good health and CMV-seronegative. The sample comprised PBMCs. The V call is TRBV10-3, the J call TRBJ2-3; D perhaps matches TRBD1 (6 bases). The CDR3 nucleotides are TGTGCCATCCGTAACGGCAGGGGCGATTCAGATACGCAGTATTTT. It encodes CAIRNGRGDSDTQYF.